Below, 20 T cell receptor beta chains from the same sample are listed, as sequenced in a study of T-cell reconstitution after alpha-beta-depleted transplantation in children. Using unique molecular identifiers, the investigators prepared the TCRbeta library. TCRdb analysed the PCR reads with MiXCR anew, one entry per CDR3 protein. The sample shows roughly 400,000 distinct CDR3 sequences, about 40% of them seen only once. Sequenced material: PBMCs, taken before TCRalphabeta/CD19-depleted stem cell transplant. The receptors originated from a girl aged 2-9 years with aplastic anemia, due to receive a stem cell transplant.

CDR3 DNA: TGTGCCAGTAGTATTTTGGGGGCGAGTTCCTACGAGCAGTACTTC. Translated: CASSILGASSYEQYF. This sequence joins TRBV19 and TRBJ2-7; D is perhaps TRBD1 (6 bases). Germline CDR1 is LNHDA and CDR2 is SQIVND (reference sequence). The CDR3 loop spans 15 amino acids. Trimming took 3 bases from V and 1 from J, leaving 13 bases between them.

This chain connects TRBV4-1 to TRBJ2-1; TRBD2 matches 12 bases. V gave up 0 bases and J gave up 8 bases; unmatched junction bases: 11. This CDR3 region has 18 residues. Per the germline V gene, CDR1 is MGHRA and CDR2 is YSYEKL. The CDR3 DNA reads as TGCGCCAGCAGCCAAGATCAAACTAGCGGGGGGCCTGGGGATGAGCAGTTCTTC. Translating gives CASSQDQTSGGPGDEQFF.

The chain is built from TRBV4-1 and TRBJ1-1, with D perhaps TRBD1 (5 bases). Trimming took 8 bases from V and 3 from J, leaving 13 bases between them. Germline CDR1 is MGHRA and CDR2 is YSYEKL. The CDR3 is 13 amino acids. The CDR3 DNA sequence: TGCGCCAGCGGGACGGGCGGGGACACTGAAGCTTTCTTT. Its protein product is CASGTGGDTEAFF.

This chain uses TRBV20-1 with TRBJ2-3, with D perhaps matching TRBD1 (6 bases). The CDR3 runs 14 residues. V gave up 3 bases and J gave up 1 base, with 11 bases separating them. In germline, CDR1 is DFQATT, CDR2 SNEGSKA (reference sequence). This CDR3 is CSASLQGRTDTQYF. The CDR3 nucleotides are TGCAGTGCTAGTCTACAGGGCCGCACAGATACGCAGTATTTT.

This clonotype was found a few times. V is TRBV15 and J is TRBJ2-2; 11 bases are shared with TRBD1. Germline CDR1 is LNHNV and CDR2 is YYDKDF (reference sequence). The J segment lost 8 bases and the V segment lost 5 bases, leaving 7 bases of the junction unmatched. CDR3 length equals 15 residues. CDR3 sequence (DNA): TGTGCCACCAGCGGAAGGGACAGGGGGTCTGGGGAGCTGTTTTTT. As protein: CATSGRDRGSGELFF.

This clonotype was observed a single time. CDR3 region: CASAQGGTDTQYF. In DNA, the CDR3 is TGTGCCAGCGCACAGGGAGGCACAGATACGCAGTATTTT. This rearrangement joins TRBV4-2 to TRBJ2-3, with a tentative D call TRBD1 (6 bases). Germline V gene sequence: CDR1 LGHNA, CDR2 YNFKEQ. This CDR3 region has 13 residues. Trimming removed 8 bases at V and 1 base at J, with 10 bases between.

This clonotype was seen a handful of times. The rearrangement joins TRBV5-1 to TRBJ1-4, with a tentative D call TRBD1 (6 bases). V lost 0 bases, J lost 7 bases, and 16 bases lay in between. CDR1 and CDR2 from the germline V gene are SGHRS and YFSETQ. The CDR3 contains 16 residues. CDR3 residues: CASSLAGTGRGEKLFF. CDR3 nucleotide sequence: TGCGCCAGCAGCTTGGCTGGTACAGGGAGGGGTGAAAAACTGTTTTTT.

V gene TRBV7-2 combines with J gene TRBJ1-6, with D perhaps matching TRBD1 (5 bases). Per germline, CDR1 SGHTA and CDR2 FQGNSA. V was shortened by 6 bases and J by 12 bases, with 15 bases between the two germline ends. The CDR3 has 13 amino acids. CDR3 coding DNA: TGTGCCAGCAGGGGGCAGGGCTATGAACCCCTCCACTTT. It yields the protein CASRGQGYEPLHF.

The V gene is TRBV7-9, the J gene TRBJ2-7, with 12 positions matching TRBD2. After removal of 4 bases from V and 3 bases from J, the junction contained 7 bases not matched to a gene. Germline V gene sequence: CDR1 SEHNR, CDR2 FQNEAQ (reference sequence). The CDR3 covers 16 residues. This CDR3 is CASSSWTSGTLYEQYF. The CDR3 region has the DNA TGTGCCAGCAGCTCCTGGACTAGCGGGACCCTCTACGAGCAGTACTTC.

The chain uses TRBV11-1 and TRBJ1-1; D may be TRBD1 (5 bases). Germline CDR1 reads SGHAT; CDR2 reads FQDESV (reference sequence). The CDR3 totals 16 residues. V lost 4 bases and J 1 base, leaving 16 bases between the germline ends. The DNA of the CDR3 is TGTGCCAGCAGCTCTCAGGGTTCTTTGGGGAACACTGAAGCTTTCTTT. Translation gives CASSSQGSLGNTEAFF.

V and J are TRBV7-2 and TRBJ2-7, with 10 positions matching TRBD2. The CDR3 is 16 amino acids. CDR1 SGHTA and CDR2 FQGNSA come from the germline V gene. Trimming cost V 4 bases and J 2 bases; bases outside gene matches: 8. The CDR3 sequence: CASSSRLAGGPYEQYF. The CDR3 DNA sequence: TGTGCCAGCAGCTCTCGACTAGCGGGCGGTCCCTACGAGCAGTACTTC.

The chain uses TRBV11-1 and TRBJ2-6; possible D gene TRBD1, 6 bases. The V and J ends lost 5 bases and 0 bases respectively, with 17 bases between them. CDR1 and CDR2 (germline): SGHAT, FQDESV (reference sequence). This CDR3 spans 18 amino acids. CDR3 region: CASSPRQALSSGANVLTF. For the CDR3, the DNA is TGTGCCAGCAGCCCACGACAGGCCCTGAGCTCTGGGGCCAACGTCCTGACTTTC.

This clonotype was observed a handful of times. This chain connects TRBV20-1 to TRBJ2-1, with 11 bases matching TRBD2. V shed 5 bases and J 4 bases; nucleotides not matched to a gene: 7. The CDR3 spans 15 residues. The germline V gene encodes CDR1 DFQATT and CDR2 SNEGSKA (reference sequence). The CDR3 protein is CSARKGTSGYNEQFF. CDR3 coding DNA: TGCAGTGCTCGAAAAGGGACTAGCGGATACAATGAGCAGTTCTTC.

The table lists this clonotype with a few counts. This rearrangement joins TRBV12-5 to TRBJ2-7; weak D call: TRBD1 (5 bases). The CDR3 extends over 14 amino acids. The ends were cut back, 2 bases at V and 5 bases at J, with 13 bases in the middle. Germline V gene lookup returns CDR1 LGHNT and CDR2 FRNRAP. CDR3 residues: CASGLSRVSDEQYF. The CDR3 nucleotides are TGTGCTAGTGGTTTGAGCAGGGTCTCGGACGAGCAGTACTTC.

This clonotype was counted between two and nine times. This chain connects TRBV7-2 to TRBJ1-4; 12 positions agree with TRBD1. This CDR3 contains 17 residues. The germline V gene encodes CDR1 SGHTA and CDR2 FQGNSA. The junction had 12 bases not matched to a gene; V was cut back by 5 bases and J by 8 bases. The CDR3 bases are TGTGCCAGCAGCCCGGACCCTGGGACAGGGGGCTGGGAAAAACTGTTTTTT. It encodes CASSPDPGTGGWEKLFF.

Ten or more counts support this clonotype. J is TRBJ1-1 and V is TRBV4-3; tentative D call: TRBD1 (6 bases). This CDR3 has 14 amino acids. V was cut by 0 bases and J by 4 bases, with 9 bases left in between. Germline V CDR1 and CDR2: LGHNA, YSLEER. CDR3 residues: CASSQDGGGTEAFF. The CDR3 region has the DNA TGCGCCAGCAGCCAAGATGGGGGCGGCACTGAAGCTTTCTTT.

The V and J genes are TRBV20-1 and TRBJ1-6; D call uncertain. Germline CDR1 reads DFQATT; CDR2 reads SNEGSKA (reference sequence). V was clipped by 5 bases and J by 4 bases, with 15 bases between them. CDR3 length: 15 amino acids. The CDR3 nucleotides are TGCAGTGCTCTTGGAACAGAGCCTTATAATTCACCCCTCCACTTT. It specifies CSALGTEPYNSPLHF.

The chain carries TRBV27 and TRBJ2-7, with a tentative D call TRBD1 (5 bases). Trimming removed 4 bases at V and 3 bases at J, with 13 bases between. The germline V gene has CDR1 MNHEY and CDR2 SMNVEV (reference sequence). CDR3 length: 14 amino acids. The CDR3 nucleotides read TGTGCCAGCAGTTGGGCAGGGCCAGACTACGAGCAGTACTTC. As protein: CASSWAGPDYEQYF.

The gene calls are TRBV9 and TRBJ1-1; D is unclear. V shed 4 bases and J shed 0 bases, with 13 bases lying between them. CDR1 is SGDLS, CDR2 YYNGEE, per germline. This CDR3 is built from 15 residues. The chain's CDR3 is CASSPEGPMNTEAFF. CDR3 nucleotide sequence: TGTGCCAGCAGCCCAGAGGGCCCGATGAACACTGAAGCTTTCTTT.

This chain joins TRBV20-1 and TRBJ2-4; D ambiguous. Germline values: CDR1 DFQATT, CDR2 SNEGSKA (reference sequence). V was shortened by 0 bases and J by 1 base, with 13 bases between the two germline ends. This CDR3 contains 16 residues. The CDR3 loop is CSARDVGIWAKNIQYF. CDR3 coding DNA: TGCAGTGCTAGAGATGTAGGGATTTGGGCCAAAAACATTCAGTACTTC.